Listed below are T cell receptor beta chains from one sample, sequenced in a study of T cell changes during pregnancy in multiple sclerosis. The data were produced by immunoSEQ multiplex PCR, yet TCRdb's version contains in-frame clones alone and is incomplete. The sample consists of tens of thousands of clones, over 90% of them appearing once. The sample in question was peripheral blood, obtained in the third trimester of pregnancy. These receptors were collected from a female donor with multiple sclerosis, enrolled in a pregnancy study. The CDR3 runs from the conserved cysteine through the conserved F or W. A D gene is named only where the DNA matches it firmly. Size tells how often a clone was seen (once, few, many) or the class of an expanded clone, and some rows leave it out.

TRBV9,TRBD2,TRBJ2-7,.,TGTGCCAGCAGCGCCCTCGGCGGGAGAAGCGAGCAGTACTTC,CASSALGGRSEQYF
TRBV5-1,TRBD2,TRBJ2-6,.,TGCGCCAGCAGCTTGGCAACCGGGACTAGTCTTCCTGGGGCCAACGTCCTGACTTTC,CASSLATGTSLPGANVLTF
TRBV5-6,.,TRBJ1-1,once,TGTGCCAGCAGCTCCCGCCCAGGGGTCGGGAACACTGAAGCTTTCTTT,CASSSRPGVGNTEAFF
TRBV28,.,TRBJ1-2,.,TGTGCCAGCAGTTTATTACGGAGATATGGCTACACCTTC,CASSLLRRYGYTF
TRBV5-1,TRBD2,TRBJ2-7,.,TGCGCCAGCAGCTGGACTAGCGGGACGACCTACGAGCAGTACTTC,CASSWTSGTTYEQYF
TRBV5-8,TRBD1,TRBJ2-2,.,TGTGCCAGCAGCTTCGGACAGGGGAGGCCCGGGGAGCTGTTTTTT,CASSFGQGRPGELFF
TRBV7-8,.,TRBJ2-5,.,TGTGCCAGCAGCTTAGGGGCGGGTACAGAGACCCAGTACTTC,CASSLGAGTETQYF
TRBV28,.,TRBJ1-1,.,TGTGCCAGCACTACAGGGTACACTGAAGCTTTCTTT,CASTTGYTEAFF
TRBV27,.,TRBJ1-1,.,TGTGCCAGCAGTTTAAGGGGATCCACTGAAGCTTTCTTT,CASSLRGSTEAFF
TRBV6-1,.,TRBJ2-3,.,TGTGCCAGCAGTGAAGCTTACGGTAGCACAGATACGCAGTATTTT,CASSEAYGSTDTQYF
TRBV20-1,TRBD1,TRBJ2-1,.,TGCAGTGCCGCACCACAGGGGGAGCAGTTCTTC,CSAAPQGEQFF
TRBV5-6,TRBD1,TRBJ2-5,.,TGTGCCAGCAGCCCGGGCGGGACAGGGGAGAGAGAGACCCAGTACTTC,CASSPGGTGERETQYF
TRBV5-6,TRBD1,TRBJ2-7,.,TGTGCCAGCAGCGGGGGACAGGGGTTTAGGGACGAGCAGTACTTC,CASSGGQGFRDEQYF
TRBV4-1,.,TRBJ2-7,.,TGCGCCAGCAGCCAAGTGGGGCTGGGTTACGAGCAGTACTTC,CASSQVGLGYEQYF
TRBV11-1,.,TRBJ2-2,.,TGTGCCAGCAGCGTTTCTAGCACCGGGGAGCTGTTTTTT,CASSVSSTGELFF
TRBV7-3,.,TRBJ2-3,.,TGTGCCAGCAGCTTATCCACAGGGTACACAGATACGCAGTATTTT,CASSLSTGYTDTQYF
TRBV9,.,TRBJ2-1,.,TGTGCCAGCAGCACCCGACTAGACTCCTACAATGAGCAGTTCTTC,CASSTRLDSYNEQFF
TRBV27,.,TRBJ1-1,.,TGTGCCAGCAGCCCCTCGGTGAACACTGAAGCTTTCTTT,CASSPSVNTEAFF
TRBV7-2,TRBD1,TRBJ1-1,few,TGTGCCAGCAGCTTAGCCTATTGGCAAGGCAGGGGGAAGGTGATTGAAGCTTTCTTT,CASSLAYWQGRGKVIEAFF
TRBV6-5,.,TRBJ2-1,.,TGTGCCAGCAGTCGGGCCTCCCGGGGCTACAATGAGCAGTTCTTC,CASSRASRGYNEQFF
TRBV27,TRBD1,TRBJ2-7,once,TGTGCCAGCAGTTTAAAAGGGACAGGGGGCTCCGAGCAGTACTTC,CASSLKGTGGSEQYF
TRBV13,TRBD2,TRBJ2-7,once,TGTGCCAGCAGCTCCCGGACTAGCGGGAGGGACTACGAGCAGTACTTC,CASSSRTSGRDYEQYF
TRBV9,.,TRBJ1-3,.,TGTGCCAGCAGCGTAGCTGCCAGCTCTGGAAACACCATATATTTT,CASSVAASSGNTIYF
TRBV10-3,.,TRBJ1-6,.,TGTGCCATCAGTGAGGGCAGCTCCTATAATTCACCCCTCCACTTT,CAISEGSSYNSPLHF
TRBV5-1,TRBD1,TRBJ2-4,.,TGCGCCAGCAGCCAACAGGGGGCTCGAGACAAAAACATTCAGTACTTC,CASSQQGARDKNIQYF
TRBV27,TRBD2,TRBJ2-7,.,TGTGCCAGCAGTTTAACCCGCCTAGCGGGGGAGTACGAGCAGTACTTC,CASSLTRLAGEYEQYF
TRBV5-6,.,TRBJ1-6,.,TGTGCCAGCAGCTTGGCTCGGCAGGGCCTCCACTTT,CASSLARQGLHF
TRBV7-2,.,TRBJ2-7,.,TGTGCCAGCAGCCCAACCCCCCTAACCTACGAGCAGTACTTC,CASSPTPLTYEQYF
TRBV27,TRBD2,TRBJ2-3,once,TGTGCCAGCAGTTCGGGAGGGGATACGCAGTATTTT,CASSSGGDTQYF
TRBV7-9,.,TRBJ2-1,.,TGTGCCAGCAGCTTACGAGCTCGACAGAGCTCCTACAATGAGCAGTTCTTC,CASSLRARQSSYNEQFF
TRBV19,.,TRBJ2-1,.,TGTGCCAGTAGTGTGACTTACAATGAGCAGTTCTTC,CASSVTYNEQFF
TRBV2,TRBD1,TRBJ1-2,once,TGTGCCAGAGATTTTGACAGGGTGGAAGGGTATGGCTACACCTTC,CARDFDRVEGYGYTF
TRBV7-6,.,TRBJ2-7,.,TGTGCCAGCAGCTCCCAACCTCAGACCGGGACAAGTTCCTACGAGCAGTACTTC,CASSSQPQTGTSSYEQYF
TRBV29-1,.,TRBJ2-7,.,TGCAGCGTTGTGACAGGCGATAACTACGAGCAGTACTTC,CSVVTGDNYEQYF
TRBV2,TRBD1,TRBJ1-1,.,TGTGCCAGTCCGGACAGGGAAGGCACTGAAGCTTTCTTT,CASPDREGTEAFF
TRBV4-1,.,TRBJ1-2,once,TGCGCCAGCAGCCAAGTCGGCCAGGGTTTTGGCTACACCTTC,CASSQVGQGFGYTF
TRBV11-2,.,TRBJ2-1,.,TGTGCCAGCAGCTTTTCGGGTTTCTCCTACAATGAGCAGTTCTTC,CASSFSGFSYNEQFF